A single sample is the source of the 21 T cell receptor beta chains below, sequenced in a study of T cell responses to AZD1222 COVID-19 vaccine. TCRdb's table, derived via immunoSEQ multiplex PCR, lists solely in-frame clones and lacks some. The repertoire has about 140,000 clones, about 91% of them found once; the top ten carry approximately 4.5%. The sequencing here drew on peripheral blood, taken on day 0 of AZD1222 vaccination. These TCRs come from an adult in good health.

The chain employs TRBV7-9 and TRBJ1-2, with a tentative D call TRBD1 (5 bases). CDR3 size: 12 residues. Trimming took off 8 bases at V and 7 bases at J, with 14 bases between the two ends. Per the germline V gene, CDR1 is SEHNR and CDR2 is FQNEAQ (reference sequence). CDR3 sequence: CASSSTGFGYTF. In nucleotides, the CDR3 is TGTGCCAGCTCCTCCACAGGTTTTGGCTACACCTTC. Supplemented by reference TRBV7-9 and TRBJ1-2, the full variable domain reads DTGVSQNPRHKITKRGQNVTFRCDPISEHNRLYWYRQTLGQGPEFLTYFQNEAQLEKSRLLSDRFSAERPKGSFSTLEIQRTEQGDSAMYLCASSSTGFGYTFGSGTRLTVV.

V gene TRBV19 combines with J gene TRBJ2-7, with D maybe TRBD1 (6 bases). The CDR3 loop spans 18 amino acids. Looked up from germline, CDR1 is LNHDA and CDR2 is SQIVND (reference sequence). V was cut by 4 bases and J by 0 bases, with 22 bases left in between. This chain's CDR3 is CASSKGTGRRLLSYEQYF. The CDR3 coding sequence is TGTGCCAGTAGTAAAGGAACAGGGCGGCGGCTACTCTCCTACGAGCAGTACTTC.

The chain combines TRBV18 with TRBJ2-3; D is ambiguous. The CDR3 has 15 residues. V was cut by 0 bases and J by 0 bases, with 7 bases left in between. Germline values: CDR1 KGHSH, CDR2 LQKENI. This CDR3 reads CASSPPQTSTDTQYF. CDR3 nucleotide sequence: TGTGCCAGCTCACCACCTCAGACTAGCACAGATACGCAGTATTTT.

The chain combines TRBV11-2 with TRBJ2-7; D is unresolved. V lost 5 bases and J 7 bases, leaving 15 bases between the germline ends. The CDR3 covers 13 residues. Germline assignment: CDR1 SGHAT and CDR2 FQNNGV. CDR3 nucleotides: TGTGCCAGCAGCCAAATCAGGTCTCGAGAGCAGTACTTC. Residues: CASSQIRSREQYF.

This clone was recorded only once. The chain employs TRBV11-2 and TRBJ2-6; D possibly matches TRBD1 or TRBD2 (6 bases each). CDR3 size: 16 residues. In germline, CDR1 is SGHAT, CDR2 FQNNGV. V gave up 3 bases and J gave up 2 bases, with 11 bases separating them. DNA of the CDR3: TGTGCCAGCAGCTTCACCGGGGGCGCTGGGGCCAACGTCCTGACTTTC. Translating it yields CASSFTGGAGANVLTF. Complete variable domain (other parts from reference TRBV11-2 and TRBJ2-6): EAGVAQSPRYKIIEKRQSVAFWCNPISGHATLYWYQQILGQGPKLLIQFQNNGVVDDSQLPKDRFSAERLKGVDSTLKIQPAKLEDSAVYLCASSFTGGAGANVLTFGAGSRLTVL.

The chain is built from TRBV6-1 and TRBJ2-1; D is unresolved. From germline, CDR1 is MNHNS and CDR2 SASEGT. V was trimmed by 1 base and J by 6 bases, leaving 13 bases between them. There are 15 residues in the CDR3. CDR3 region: CASSEEGASPNEQFF. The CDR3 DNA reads TGTGCCAGCAGTGAAGAAGGCGCCAGCCCCAATGAGCAGTTCTTC.

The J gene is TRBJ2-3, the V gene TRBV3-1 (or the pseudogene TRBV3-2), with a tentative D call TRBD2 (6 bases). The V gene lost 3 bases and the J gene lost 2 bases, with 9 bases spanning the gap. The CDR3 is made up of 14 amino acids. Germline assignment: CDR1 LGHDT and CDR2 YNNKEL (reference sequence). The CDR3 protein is CASSQTSSTDTQYF. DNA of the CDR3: TGTGCCAGCAGCCAGACTAGTTCCACAGATACGCAGTATTTT.

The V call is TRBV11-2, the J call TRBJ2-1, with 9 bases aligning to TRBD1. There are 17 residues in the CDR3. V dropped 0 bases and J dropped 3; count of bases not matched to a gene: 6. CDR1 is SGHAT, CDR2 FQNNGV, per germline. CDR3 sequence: CASSLDSPGQGYNEQFF. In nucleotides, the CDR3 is TGTGCCAGCAGCTTAGATTCCCCGGGACAGGGCTACAATGAGCAGTTCTTC.

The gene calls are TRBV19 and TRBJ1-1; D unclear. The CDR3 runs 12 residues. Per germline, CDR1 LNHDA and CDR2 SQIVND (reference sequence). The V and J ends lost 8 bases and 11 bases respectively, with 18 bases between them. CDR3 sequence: CASVAFGMKAFF. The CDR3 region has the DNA TGTGCCAGTGTAGCATTTGGTATGAAGGCTTTCTTT.

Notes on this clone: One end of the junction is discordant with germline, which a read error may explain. The DNA of the CDR3 is TGTGCCAGCCGTTTCAGGGCCTCCAATGAGCAGTTCTTC. Amino acids: CASRFRASNEQFF. The rearrangement uses TRBV27 and TRBJ2-1, with D perhaps TRBD1 (5 bases). This CDR3 has 13 amino acids. Germline V lookup: CDR1 MNHEY, CDR2 SMNVEV (reference sequence).

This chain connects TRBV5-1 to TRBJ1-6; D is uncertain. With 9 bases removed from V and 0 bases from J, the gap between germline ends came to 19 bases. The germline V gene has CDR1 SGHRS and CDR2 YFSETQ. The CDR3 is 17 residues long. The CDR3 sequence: CATSTGPSSSYNSPLHF. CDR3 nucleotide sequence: TGCGCCACCTCAACTGGGCCGTCCAGCTCCTATAATTCACCCCTCCACTTT.

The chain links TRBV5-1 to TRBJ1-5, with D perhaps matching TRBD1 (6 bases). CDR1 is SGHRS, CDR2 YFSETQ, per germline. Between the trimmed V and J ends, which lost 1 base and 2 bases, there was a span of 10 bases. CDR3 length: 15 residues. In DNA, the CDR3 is TGCGCCAGCAGCTTGACCGGGGGCGGCAATCAGCCCCAGCATTTT. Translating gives CASSLTGGGNQPQHF. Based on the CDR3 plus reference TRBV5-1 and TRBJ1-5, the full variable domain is KAGVTQTPRYLIKTRGQQVTLSCSPISGHRSVSWYQQTPGQGLQFLFEYFSETQRNKGNFPGRFSGRQFSNSRSEMNVSTLELGDSALYLCASSLTGGGNQPQHFGDGTRLSIL.

As DNA, the CDR3 is TGTGCCTGGAGTCCCACGTGGACAGGGAAGGGCTGGAGGTCACCCCTCCACTTT. Translation gives CAWSPTWTGKGWRSPLHF. J is TRBJ1-6 and V is TRBV30; 8 nucleotides align to TRBD1. Germline V gene data show CDR1 as GTSNPN and CDR2 as SVGIG (reference sequence). V was clipped by 2 bases and J by 10 bases; unmatched bases: 19. The CDR3 is 18 amino acids.

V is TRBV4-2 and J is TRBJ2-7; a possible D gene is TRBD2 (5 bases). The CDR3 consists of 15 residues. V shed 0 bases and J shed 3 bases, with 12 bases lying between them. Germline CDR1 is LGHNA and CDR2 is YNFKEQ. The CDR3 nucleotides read TGTGCCAGCAGCCAAGAACCCGGACTTGTCTACGAGCAGTACTTC. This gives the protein CASSQEPGLVYEQYF.

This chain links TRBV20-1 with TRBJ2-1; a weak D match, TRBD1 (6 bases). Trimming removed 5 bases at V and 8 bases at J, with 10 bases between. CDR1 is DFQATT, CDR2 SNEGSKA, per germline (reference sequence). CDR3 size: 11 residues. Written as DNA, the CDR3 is TGCAGTGCTGGGGGCCCCGATGAGCAGTTCTTC. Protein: CSAGGPDEQFF.

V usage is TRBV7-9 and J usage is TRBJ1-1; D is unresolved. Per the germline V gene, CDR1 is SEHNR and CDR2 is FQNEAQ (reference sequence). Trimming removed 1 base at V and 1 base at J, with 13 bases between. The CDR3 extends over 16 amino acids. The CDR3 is CASSLVRLGPNTEAFF. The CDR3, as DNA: TGTGCCAGCAGCTTAGTCCGGCTCGGCCCGAACACTGAAGCTTTCTTT.

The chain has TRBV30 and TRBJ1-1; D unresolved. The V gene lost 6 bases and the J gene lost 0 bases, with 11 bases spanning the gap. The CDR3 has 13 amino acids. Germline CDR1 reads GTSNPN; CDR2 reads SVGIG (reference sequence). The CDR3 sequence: CACRISMNTEAFF. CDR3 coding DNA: TGTGCCTGTCGGATTAGTATGAACACTGAAGCTTTCTTT.

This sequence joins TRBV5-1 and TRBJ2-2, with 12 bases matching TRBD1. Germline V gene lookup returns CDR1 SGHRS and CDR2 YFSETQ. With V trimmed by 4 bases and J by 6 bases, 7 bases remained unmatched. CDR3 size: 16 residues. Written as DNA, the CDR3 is TGCGCCAGCAGCCCAGGGACAGGGGGCTGGGCCGGGGAGCTGTTTTTT. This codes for CASSPGTGGWAGELFF.

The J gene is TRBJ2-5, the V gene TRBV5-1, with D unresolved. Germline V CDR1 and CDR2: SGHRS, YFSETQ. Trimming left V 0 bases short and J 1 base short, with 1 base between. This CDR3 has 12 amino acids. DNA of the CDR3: TGCGCCAGCAGCTTGGCCCAAGAGACCCAGTACTTC. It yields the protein CASSLAQETQYF.

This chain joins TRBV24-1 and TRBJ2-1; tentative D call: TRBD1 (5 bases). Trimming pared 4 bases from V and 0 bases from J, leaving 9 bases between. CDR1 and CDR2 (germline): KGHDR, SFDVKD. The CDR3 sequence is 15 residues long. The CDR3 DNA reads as TGTGCCACCAGTGAAGGCCAGGGCTCCTACAATGAGCAGTTCTTC. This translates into CATSEGQGSYNEQFF.

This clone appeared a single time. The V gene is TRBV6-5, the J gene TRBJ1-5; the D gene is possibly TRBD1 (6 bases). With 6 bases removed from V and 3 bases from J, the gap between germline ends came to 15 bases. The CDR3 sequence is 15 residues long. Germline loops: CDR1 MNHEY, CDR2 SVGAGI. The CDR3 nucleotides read TGTGCCAGCAGCCGCTTAGGGGGTTCCAATCAGCCCCAGCATTTT. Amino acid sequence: CASSRLGGSNQPQHF.